The sequence of this T cell receptor (beta chain) was determined in a study of OX40 agonist ivuxolimab in advanced cancers. Study background: Ivuxolimab, which is an agonistic anti-OX40 (CD134) antibody, was administered to the patients. Study-level points and caveats: Not determined was the antigen specificity of the expanded peripheral T cells. More expanded clones were seen, on average, in CD8+ T cells than in CD4+.

Sequenced by immunoSEQ multiplex PCR; TCRdb stores in-frame clones only, minus some. Here the sample spans tens of thousands of clones, 80% to 90% being singletons. Germline trimming cut 4 bases from V and 5 bases from J; bases unmatched to any gene: 11. CDR3 length: 15 residues. Germline V gene lookup returns CDR1 SGHRS and CDR2 YFSETQ. Patients with autoimmune history or systemic immunosuppression were excluded. A note on this clone: Its specificity is unknown.

V and J are TRBV5-1 and TRBJ2-5; the match to TRBD1 covers 7 bases. This clonotype originated in an adult with an advanced solid tumor such as melanoma, head and neck, liver or kidney cancer. Here the sequenced sample was CD4+ or CD8+ T cells sorted from blood, taken in a trial of the OX40 agonist ivuxolimab. CDR3: CASSPQDRVGETQYF. In nucleotides, the CDR3 is TGCGCCAGCAGCCCTCAAGACAGGGTCGGGGAGACCCAGTACTTC.